The clone carrying this TCR beta chain has just a few counts. Its specificity is not known. This entry is derived from a study of T cells in Graves' hyperthyroidism and ophthalmopathy. Patients having uncontrolled infection, another autoimmune disease, pregnancy or lactation were not included. Diagnosis relied on clinical symptoms, serum thyroxine and TRAb, thyroid ultrasound and orbital computed tomography. Whole-study results and caveats: Blood shared most expanded thyroid clonotypes above 0.001. The model predicted ophthalmopathy a median roughly six months before onset.

RNA transcripts gave rise to amplified TCR beta CDR3 regions. The HTBI primer set served for first-round RT-PCR of the TCR CDR3. A single record per CDR3 protein comes from TCRdb applying MiXCR to the multiplex PCR reads. Among 660,000 or so distinct CDR3 sequences listed, just under 45% were seen once. The specimen sequenced was peripheral blood or thyroid tissue (not recorded which). This TCR came from an adult man with Graves' disease, either hyperthyroidism or ophthalmopathy (not recorded which).

CDR3 bases: TGTGCCAGCAGTGCAGGGGCAACTAATGAAAAACTGTTTTTT. This sequence encodes CASSAGATNEKLFF. The rearrangement joins TRBV7-2 to TRBJ1-4; a possible D gene is TRBD1 (6 bases). Germline CDR1 reads SGHTA; CDR2 reads FQGNSA. The V gene lost 6 bases and the J gene lost 0 bases, with 8 bases spanning the gap. The length of the CDR3 is 14 residues.